The clone carrying this TCR beta chain turned up a few times. This specimen comes from a study of T cells in localized non-small cell lung cancer. Looked up from germline, CDR1 is SGHNT and CDR2 is YENEEA. Trimming removed 3 bases from V and 4 bases from J; junction bases left unmatched: 6. The CDR3 has 15 residues. Libraries were prepared by immunoSEQ multiplex PCR; TCRdb keeps only in-frame clonotypes and omits some of them. The profile shows around 11,000 clones, roughly 29% of them singletons. The TCR sequence derives from a man aged 40 to 75 with stage I lung adenocarcinoma. The source was lung tumor tissue, collected before any cancer treatment. The rearrangement uses TRBV11-3 and TRBJ1-2, with TRBD1 matching over 9 bases. CDR3 nucleotide sequence: TGTGCCAGCAGCTTGGGGGACAGGGAGCCCTATGGCTACACCTTC. Translated: CASSLGDREPYGYTF.